Listed below are T cell receptor beta chains from one sample, sequenced in a study of blood T cell repertoires in COVID-19. This table comes from immunoSEQ multiplex PCR, and its TCRdb copy is limited to in-frame clones, with some not included. Altogether about 110,000 clones are present, roughly four fifths being singletons, with the ten largest covering less than 20%. Material for sequencing was peripheral blood. The receptors here all came from a woman aged 80 or over with acute or convalescent COVID-19. CDR3s include the opening cysteine and the closing phenylalanine or tryptophan.

V gene	J gene	CDR3 protein
TRBV15	TRBJ2-5	CATRRGGQAETQYF
TRBV7-2	TRBJ2-1	CASSSRSGGSEQFF
TRBV28	TRBJ2-3	CASSLGTSPDTQYF
TRBV2	TRBJ2-5	CASSSNSIPETQYF
TRBV19	TRBJ1-1	CASSPRDRYEAFF
TRBV18	TRBJ2-1	CASSPPQGGGVNEQFF
TRBV18	TRBJ1-1	CASSLQGMNTEAFF
TRBV5-1	TRBJ2-1	CASSYAGEGEQFF
TRBV5-1	TRBJ2-5	CASSLHQWRETQYF
TRBV11-2	TRBJ2-3	CASSLLGRTDTQYF
TRBV2	TRBJ2-2	CASSQQDTNTGELFF